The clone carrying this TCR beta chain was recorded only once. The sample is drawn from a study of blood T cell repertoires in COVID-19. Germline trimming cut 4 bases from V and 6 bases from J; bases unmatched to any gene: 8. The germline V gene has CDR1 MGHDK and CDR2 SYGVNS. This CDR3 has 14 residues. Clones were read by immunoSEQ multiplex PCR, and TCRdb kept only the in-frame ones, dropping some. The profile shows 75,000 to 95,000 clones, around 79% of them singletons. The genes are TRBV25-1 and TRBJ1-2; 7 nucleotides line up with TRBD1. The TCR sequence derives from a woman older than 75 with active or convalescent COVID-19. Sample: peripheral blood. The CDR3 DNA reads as TGTGCCAGCAGTGTACATTTTGGGACAGATGGCTACACCTTC. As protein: CASSVHFGTDGYTF.